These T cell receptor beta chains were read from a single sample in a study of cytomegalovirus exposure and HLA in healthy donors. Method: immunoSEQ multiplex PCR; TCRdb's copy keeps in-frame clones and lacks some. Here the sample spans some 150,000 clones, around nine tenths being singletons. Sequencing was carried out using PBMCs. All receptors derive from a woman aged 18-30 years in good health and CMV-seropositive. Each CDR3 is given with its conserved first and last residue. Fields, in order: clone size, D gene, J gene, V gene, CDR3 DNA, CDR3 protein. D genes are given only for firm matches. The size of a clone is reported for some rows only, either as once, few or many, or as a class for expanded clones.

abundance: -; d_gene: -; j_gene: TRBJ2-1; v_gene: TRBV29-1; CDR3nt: TGCAGCGTTGATGGCGCCGACTCGAGCTCCTACAATGAGCAGTTCTTC; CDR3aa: CSVDGADSSSYNEQFF
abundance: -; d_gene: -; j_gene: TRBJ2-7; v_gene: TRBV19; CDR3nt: TGTGCCAGTAGTGACAGGTTCAGCTCCTACGAGCAGTACTTC; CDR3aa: CASSDRFSSYEQYF
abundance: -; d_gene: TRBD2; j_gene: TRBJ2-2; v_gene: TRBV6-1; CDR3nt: TGTGCCAGCAGTGAAGGGGGACTAGCGGGAGTAGCGGCCGGGGAGCTGTTTTTT; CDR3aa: CASSEGGLAGVAAGELFF
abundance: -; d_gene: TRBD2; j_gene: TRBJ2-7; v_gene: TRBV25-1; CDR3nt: TGTGCCAGCGGGACTAGCGGGGCTTCCTACGAGCAGTACTTC; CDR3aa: CASGTSGASYEQYF
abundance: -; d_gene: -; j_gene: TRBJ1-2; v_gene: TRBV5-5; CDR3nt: TGTGCCAGCAGCTTGGCCTATAACGGGGACTATGGCTACACCTTC; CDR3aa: CASSLAYNGDYGYTF
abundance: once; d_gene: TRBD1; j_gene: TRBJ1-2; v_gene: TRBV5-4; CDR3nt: TGTGCCAGCAGCGTGGGACAGGGAATTTTCTATGGCTACACCTTC; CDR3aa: CASSVGQGIFYGYTF
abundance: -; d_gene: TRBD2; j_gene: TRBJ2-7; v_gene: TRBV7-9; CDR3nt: TGTGCCAGCAGGGCTAGCGGGAGCCACTACGAGCAGTACTTC; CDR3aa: CASRASGSHYEQYF
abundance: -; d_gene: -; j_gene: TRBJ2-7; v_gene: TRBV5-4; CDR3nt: TGTGCCAGCAGCTTGGGCGGGGCAGACTACGAGCAGTACTTC; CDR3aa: CASSLGGADYEQYF
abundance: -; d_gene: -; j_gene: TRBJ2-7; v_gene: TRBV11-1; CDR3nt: TGTGCCAGCAGCTTAGATCCCGGCTACGAGCAGTACTTC; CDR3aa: CASSLDPGYEQYF
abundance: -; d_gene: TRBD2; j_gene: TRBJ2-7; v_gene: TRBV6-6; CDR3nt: TGTGCCAGCAGTTACTCGAGGCTAGCGGGAGCCTACGAGCAGTACTTC; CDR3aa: CASSYSRLAGAYEQYF
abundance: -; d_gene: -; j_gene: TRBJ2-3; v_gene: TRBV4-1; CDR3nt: TGCGCCAGCAGCAATCTTGTGACAGATACGCAGTATTTT; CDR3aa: CASSNLVTDTQYF